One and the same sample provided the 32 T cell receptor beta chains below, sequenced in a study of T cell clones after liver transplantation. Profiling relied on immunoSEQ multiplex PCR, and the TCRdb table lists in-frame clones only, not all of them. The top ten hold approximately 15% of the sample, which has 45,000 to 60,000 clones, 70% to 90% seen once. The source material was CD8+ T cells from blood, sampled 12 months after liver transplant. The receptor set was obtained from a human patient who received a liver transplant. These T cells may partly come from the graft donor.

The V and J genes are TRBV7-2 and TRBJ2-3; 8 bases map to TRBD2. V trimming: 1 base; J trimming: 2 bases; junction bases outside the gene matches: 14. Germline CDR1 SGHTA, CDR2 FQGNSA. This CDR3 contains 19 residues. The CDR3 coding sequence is TGTGCCAGCAGCTTAGGTACTAGCGGCCCCCTACCCGCCACAGATACGCAGTATTTT. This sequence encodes CASSLGTSGPLPATDTQYF.

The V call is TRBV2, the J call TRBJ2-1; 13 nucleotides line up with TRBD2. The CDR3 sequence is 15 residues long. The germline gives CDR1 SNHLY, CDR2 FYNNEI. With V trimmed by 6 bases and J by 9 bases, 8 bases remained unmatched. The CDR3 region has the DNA TGTGCCAGCAGCGATCCCGGGACTAGCGGGATTGAGCAGTTCTTC. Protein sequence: CASSDPGTSGIEQFF.

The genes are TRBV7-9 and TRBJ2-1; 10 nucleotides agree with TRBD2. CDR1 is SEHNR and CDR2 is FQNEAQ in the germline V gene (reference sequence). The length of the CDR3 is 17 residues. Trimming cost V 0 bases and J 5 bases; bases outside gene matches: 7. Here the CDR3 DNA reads TGTGCCAGCAGCTTAGCGCCAGCGGGAGGGTTCCACAATGAGCAGTTCTTC. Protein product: CASSLAPAGGFHNEQFF.

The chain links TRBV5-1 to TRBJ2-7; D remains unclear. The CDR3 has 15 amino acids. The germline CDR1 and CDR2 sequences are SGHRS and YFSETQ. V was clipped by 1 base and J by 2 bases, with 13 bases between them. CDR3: CASSLLSTTTYEQYF. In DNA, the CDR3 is TGCGCCAGCAGCTTGTTGAGTACTACTACCTACGAGCAGTACTTC.

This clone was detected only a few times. DNA of the CDR3: TGTGCCAGTAGTATATCCTCGGGGACTAGCGGGAGGTATACGCAGTATTTT. Translated, it gives CASSISSGTSGRYTQYF. The V call is TRBV19, the J call TRBJ2-3, with 15 bases aligning to TRBD2. This CDR3 has 17 amino acids. Trimming took 2 bases from V and 7 from J; bases not matched to a gene: 7. CDR1 and CDR2 from the germline V gene are LNHDA and SQIVND (reference sequence).

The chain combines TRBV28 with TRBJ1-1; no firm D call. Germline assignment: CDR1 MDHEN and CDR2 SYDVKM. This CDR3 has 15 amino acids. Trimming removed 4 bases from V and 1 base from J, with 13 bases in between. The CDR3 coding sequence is TGTGCCAGCAGTTCCCCGAGGGCCGAGAACACTGAAGCTTTCTTT. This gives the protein CASSSPRAENTEAFF.

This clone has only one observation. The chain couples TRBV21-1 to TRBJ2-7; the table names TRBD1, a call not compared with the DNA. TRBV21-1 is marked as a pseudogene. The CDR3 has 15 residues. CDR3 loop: CASSSRDRDIYEQYF. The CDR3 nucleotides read TGTGCCAGCAGCAGCCGGGACAGAGACATCTACGAGCAGTACTTC.

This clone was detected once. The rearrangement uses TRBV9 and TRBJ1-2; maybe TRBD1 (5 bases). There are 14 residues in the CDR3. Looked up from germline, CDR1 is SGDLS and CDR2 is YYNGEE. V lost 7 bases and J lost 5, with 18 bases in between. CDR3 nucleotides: TGTGCCAGCGGGGGGGAACAGCGTGGATATGGCTACACCTTC. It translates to CASGGEQRGYGYTF.

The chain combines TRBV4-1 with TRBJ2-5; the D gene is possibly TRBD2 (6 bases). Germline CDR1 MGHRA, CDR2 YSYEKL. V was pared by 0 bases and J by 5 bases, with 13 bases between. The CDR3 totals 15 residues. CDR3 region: CASSQDLPSDETQYF. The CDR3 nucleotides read TGCGCCAGCAGCCAAGATTTACCTAGCGACGAGACCCAGTACTTC.

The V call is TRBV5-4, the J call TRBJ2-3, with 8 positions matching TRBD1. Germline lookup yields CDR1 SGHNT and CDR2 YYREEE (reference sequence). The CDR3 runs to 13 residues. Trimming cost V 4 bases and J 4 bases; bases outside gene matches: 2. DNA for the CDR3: TGTGCCAGCAGCCTGACAGGGGCAGATACGCAGTATTTT. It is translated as CASSLTGADTQYF.

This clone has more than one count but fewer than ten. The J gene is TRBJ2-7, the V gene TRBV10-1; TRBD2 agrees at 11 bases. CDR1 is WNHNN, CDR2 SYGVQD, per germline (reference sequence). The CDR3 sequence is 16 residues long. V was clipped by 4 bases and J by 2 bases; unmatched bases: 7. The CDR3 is CASSGGVAGGPYEQYF. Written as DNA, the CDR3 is TGCGCCAGCAGTGGAGGGGTAGCGGGAGGGCCCTACGAGCAGTACTTC.

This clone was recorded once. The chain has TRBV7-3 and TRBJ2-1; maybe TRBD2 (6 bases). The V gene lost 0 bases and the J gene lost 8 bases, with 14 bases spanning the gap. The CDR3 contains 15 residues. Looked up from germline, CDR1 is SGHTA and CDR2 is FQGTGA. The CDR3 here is CASSLTGSSGDEQFF. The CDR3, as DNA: TGTGCCAGCAGCTTAACGGGGAGCTCGGGGGATGAGCAGTTCTTC.

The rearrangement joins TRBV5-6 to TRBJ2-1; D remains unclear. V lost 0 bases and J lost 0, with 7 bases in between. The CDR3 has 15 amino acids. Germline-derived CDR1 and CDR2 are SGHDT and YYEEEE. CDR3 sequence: CASSLDSYSYNEQFF. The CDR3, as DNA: TGTGCCAGCAGCTTGGATTCCTACTCCTACAATGAGCAGTTCTTC.

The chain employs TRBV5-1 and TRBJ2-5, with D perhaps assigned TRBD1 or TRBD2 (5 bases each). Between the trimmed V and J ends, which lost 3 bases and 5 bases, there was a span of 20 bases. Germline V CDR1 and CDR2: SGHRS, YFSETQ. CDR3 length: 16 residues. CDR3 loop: CASSSFRDEGDETQYF. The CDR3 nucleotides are TGCGCCAGCAGCTCATTCCGGGACGAAGGTGACGAGACCCAGTACTTC. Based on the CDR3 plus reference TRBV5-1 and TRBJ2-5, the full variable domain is KAGVTQTPRYLIKTRGQQVTLSCSPISGHRSVSWYQQTPGQGLQFLFEYFSETQRNKGNFPGRFSGRQFSNSRSEMNVSTLELGDSALYLCASSSFRDEGDETQYFGPGTRLLVL.

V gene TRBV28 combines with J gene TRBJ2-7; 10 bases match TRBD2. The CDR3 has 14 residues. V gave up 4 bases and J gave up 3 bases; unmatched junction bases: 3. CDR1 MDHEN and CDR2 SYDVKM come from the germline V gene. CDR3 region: CASSYLAGVYEQYF. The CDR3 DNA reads TGTGCCAGCAGTTACCTAGCGGGAGTCTACGAGCAGTACTTC.

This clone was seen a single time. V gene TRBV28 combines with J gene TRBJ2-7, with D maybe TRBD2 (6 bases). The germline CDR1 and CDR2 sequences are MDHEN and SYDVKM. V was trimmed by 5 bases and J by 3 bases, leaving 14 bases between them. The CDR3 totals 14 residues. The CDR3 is CASSPPGESYEQYF. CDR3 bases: TGTGCCAGCAGTCCCCCGGGGGAAAGCTACGAGCAGTACTTC.

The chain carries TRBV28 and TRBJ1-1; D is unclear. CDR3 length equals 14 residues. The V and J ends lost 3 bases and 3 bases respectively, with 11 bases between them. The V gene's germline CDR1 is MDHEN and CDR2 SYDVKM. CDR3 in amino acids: CASSFAMGYTEAFF. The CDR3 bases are TGTGCCAGCAGTTTCGCAATGGGGTACACTGAAGCTTTCTTT.

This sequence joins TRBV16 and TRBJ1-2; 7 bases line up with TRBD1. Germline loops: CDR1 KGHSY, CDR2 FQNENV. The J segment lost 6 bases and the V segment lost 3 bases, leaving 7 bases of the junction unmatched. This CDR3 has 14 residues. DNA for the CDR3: TGTGCCAGCAGCCATCTGCAGGGGGTGGATGGCTACACCTTC. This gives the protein CASSHLQGVDGYTF.

In nucleotides, the CDR3 is TGTGCCAGCTCCTGGGGGGGGGACACCGGGGAGCTGTTTTTT. It specifies CASSWGGDTGELFF. The chain has TRBV27 and TRBJ2-2, with TRBD2 identical over 7 bases. Germline V CDR1 and CDR2: MNHEY, SMNVEV (reference sequence). The CDR3 runs to 14 residues. The V and J ends lost 8 bases and 3 bases, in that order; junction bases with no gene match: 6.

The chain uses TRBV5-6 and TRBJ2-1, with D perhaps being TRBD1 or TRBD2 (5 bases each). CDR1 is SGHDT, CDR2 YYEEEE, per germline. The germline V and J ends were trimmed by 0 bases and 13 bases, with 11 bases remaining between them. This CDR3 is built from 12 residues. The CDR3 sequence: CASSLGDGLQFF. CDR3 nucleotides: TGTGCCAGCAGCTTGGGGGACGGGTTACAGTTCTTC.

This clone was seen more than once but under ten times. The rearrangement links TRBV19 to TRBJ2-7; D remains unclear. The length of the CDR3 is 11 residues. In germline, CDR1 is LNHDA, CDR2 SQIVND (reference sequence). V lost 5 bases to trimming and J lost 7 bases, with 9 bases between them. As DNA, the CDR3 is TGTGCCAGTAGTGAAGGGTGGGAGCAGTACTTC. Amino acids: CASSEGWEQYF.

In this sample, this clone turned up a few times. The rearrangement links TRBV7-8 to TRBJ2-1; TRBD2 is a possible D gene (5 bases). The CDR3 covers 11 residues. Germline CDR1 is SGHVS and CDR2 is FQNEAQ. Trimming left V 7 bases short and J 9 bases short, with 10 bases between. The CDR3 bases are TGTGCCAGCACCCCTGGAGGTGAGCAGTTCTTC. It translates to CASTPGGEQFF.

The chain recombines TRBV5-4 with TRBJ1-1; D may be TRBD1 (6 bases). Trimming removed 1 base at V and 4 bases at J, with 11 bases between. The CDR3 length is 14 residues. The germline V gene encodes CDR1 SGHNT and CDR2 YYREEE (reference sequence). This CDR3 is CASSLRGASTEAFF. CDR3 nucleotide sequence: TGTGCCAGCAGCTTGAGGGGGGCAAGCACTGAAGCTTTCTTT.

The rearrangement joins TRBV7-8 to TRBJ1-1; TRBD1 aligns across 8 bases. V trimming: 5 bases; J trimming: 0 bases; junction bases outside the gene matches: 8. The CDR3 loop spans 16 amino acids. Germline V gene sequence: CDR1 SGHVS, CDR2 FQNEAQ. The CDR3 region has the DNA TGTGCCAGCAGCGTTACCCGGGACAGGTTGAACACTGAAGCTTTCTTT. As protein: CASSVTRDRLNTEAFF. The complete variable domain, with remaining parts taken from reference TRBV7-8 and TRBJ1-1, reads GAGVSQSPRYKVAKRGQDVALRCDPISGHVSLFWYQQALGQGPEFLTYFQNEAQLDKSGLPSDRFFAERPEGSVSTLKIQRTQQEDSAVYLCASSVTRDRLNTEAFFGQGTRLTVV.

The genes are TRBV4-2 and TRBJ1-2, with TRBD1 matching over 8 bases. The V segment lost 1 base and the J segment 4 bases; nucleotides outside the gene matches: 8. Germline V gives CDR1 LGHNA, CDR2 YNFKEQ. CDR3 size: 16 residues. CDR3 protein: CASSQVGLQGGYGYTF. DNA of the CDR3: TGTGCCAGCAGCCAAGTCGGTTTACAGGGGGGCTATGGCTACACCTTC.

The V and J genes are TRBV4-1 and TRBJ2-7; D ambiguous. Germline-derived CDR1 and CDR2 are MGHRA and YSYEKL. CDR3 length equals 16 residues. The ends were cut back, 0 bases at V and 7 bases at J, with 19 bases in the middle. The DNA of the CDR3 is TGCGCCAGCAGCCAAGATCAGTCCCTTCTTTTGGGGGAGCAGTACTTC. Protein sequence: CASSQDQSLLLGEQYF.

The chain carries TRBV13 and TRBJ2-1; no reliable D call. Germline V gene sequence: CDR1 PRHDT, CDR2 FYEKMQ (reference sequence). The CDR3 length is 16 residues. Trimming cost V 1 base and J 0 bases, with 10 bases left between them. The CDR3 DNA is TGTGCCAGCAGCTTAGAGAGCTCCGGCTCCTACAATGAGCAGTTCTTC. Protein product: CASSLESSGSYNEQFF.

CDR3 amino acids: CASSFVAGHPSGANVLTF. The CDR3 DNA follows: TGTGCCAGCAGTTTTGTAGCAGGCCACCCTTCTGGGGCCAACGTCCTGACTTTC. This rearrangement joins TRBV27 to TRBJ2-6; no definite D call. Looked up from germline, CDR1 is MNHEY and CDR2 is SMNVEV (reference sequence). This CDR3 spans 18 amino acids. The ends were cut back, 3 bases at V and 1 base at J, with 16 bases in the middle.

The CDR3 loop is CASSLDKGADGYTF. The CDR3 DNA reads as TGTGCCAGCAGCTTAGATAAGGGGGCTGACGGCTACACCTTC. V is TRBV7-6 and J is TRBJ1-2; 7 bases are a match to TRBD1. The CDR3 consists of 14 residues. The V and J ends lost 1 base and 8 bases, in that order; junction bases with no gene match: 7. CDR1 and CDR2 from the germline V gene are SGHVS and FNYEAQ.

The CDR3 sequence: CASSVEQEAPREKLFF. CDR3 coding DNA: TGTGCCAGCAGCGTAGAGCAGGAGGCCCCTAGGGAAAAACTGTTTTTT. The chain employs TRBV9 and TRBJ1-4; D is unresolved. The CDR3 has 16 residues. Trimming pared 0 bases from V and 8 bases from J, leaving 17 bases between. The germline V gene encodes CDR1 SGDLS and CDR2 YYNGEE.

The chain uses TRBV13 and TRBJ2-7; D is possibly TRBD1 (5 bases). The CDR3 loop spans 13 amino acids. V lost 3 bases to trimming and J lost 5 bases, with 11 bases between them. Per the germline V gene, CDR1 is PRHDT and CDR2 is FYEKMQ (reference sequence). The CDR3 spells CASSLVNRNEQYF. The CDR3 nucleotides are TGTGCCAGCAGCTTGGTAAACAGGAACGAGCAGTACTTC.

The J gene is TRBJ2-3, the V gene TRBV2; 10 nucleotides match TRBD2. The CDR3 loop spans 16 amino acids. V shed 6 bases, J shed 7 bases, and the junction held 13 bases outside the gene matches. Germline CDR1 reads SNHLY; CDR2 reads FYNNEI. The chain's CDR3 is CASSDLASGRRNTQYF. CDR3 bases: TGTGCCAGCAGCGATCTGGCTAGCGGGAGAAGGAATACGCAGTATTTT.